Listed below are T cell receptor beta chains from one sample, sequenced in a study of control samples from healthy donors and cancer patients. Method: immunoSEQ multiplex PCR; TCRdb's copy keeps in-frame clones and lacks some. The sample lists 200,000 to 250,000 clones, around 94% occurring once. The material sequenced was blood. These receptors came from a man over 45 in good health. Both conserved end residues are part of each CDR3. D genes are given only for firm matches. Size is omitted from some rows. Given values are once, few, many or a class for expanded clones.

.	TRBV7-9	TRBJ1-5	.	TGTGCCAGCAGCTTAGCGGTGGATCAGCCCCAGCATTTT	CASSLAVDQPQHF
.	TRBV7-3	TRBJ2-1	.	TGTGCCAGCAGCTTAAATCCCCCAACACCGTGGTACAATGAGCAGTTCTTC	CASSLNPPTPWYNEQFF
.	TRBV9	TRBJ2-2	.	TGTGCCAGCAGCCCCCGGATTGCTGGAGGGACCGGGGAGCTGTTTTTT	CASSPRIAGGTGELFF
.	TRBV5-1	TRBJ2-5	.	TGCGCCAGCAGCTTGGAACAAGAGACCCAGTACTTC	CASSLEQETQYF
TRBD1	TRBV5-6	TRBJ2-2	.	TGTGCCAGCAGCTCCGGACAGGGGGGGATCACCGGGGAGCTGTTTTTT	CASSSGQGGITGELFF
.	TRBV4-3	TRBJ2-7	.	TGCGCCAGCAGCCAAGATATAGGGGAGCAGTACTTC	CASSQDIGEQYF
.	TRBV18	TRBJ2-7	.	TGTGCCAGCTCACCTGTAATGGTGTCCTACGAGCAGTACTTC	CASSPVMVSYEQYF
.	TRBV19	TRBJ1-4	.	TGTGCCAGTAGTATAGGTCCAGCGACTAATGAAAAACTGTTTTTT	CASSIGPATNEKLFF
.	TRBV6-5	TRBJ1-2	.	TGTGCCAGCAGTTACTCGGGCCCCCCTGGTCCGGAAGGCTACACCTTC	CASSYSGPPGPEGYTF
.	TRBV6-1	TRBJ1-2	.	TGTGCCAGCAGTGAAGTCGAGACAGTGAACTATGGCTACACCTTC	CASSEVETVNYGYTF
TRBD1	TRBV4-1	TRBJ2-2	.	TGCGCCGGCAGCCAACCAGGGGGCACGGCCGGGGAGCTGTTTTTT	CAGSQPGGTAGELFF
.	TRBV5-1	TRBJ2-5	.	TGCGCCAGCAGCTGGGGCATGGGATCCGACCGCGAGACCCAGTACTTC	CASSWGMGSDRETQYF
.	TRBV18	TRBJ1-2	.	TGTGCCAGCTCACCGGGCTATAGAGACTATGGCTACACCTTC	CASSPGYRDYGYTF
.	TRBV4-3	TRBJ1-1	.	TGCGCCAGCAGCCGACAAGGCACTGAAGCTTTCTTT	CASSRQGTEAFF
.	TRBV5-1	TRBJ1-2	.	TGCGCCAGCAGCCCCGCAGAGAACTATGGCTACACCTTC	CASSPAENYGYTF
.	TRBV3-1/TRBV3-2	TRBJ2-5	.	TGTGCCAGCAGTTCCTGGGAGACCCAGTACTTC	CASSSWETQYF
.	TRBV4-3	TRBJ1-1	.	TGCGCCAGCAGCCAGGGGAGGGGGAACACTGAAGCTTTCTTT	CASSQGRGNTEAFF
TRBD2	TRBV7-9	TRBJ2-5	once	TGTGCCAGCACCCTAGGGGAGGGCCAGTACTTC	CASTLGEGQYF
.	TRBV5-1	TRBJ1-1	.	TGCGCCAGCAGCTTGGACCCAGACACTGAAGCTTTCTTT	CASSLDPDTEAFF
.	TRBV5-6	TRBJ2-7	.	TGTGCCAGCAGCCCGGGGGACTTACTCTACGAGCAGTACTTC	CASSPGDLLYEQYF